This note documents a single T cell receptor beta chain sequence. This CDR3 contains 13 residues. Germline V gene lookup returns CDR1 SQVTM and CDR2 ANQGSEA. Unmatched junction bases numbered 6, after V lost 6 bases and J lost 5 bases. The data were obtained in a study of radiotherapy plus CTLA-4 blockade in lung cancer. The assay was immunoSEQ multiplex PCR, and TCRdb's table has in-frame clones only and misses some. The sample contains about 45,000 clones, roughly three quarters of which appear only once. The chain couples TRBV29-1 to TRBJ2-3, with 9 bases matching TRBD2. This clonotype originated in a human donor with non-small cell lung cancer who had stable disease on radiotherapy plus ipilimumab. The starting material was peripheral blood, obtained from a patient treated with radiotherapy plus ipilimumab. The CDR3 spells CSVGGAGGDTQYF. The CDR3, as DNA: TGCAGCGTAGGGGGAGCGGGGGGAGATACGCAGTATTTT.